These 19 T cell receptor beta chains were all obtained from the same sample, sequenced in a study of graft-versus-host responses after intestinal transplantation. Which antigens these TCRs recognize remains unknown. The assay was immunoSEQ multiplex PCR, and TCRdb's table has in-frame clones only and misses some. The data show about 73,000 clones, with around 87% seen just once and 3.5% to 5% held by the top ten. The specimen was unstimulated CD8+ T cells sorted from spleen or lymph node cells, collected before transplant. The receptor source for this set is a human donor who was the organ donor for an intestinal transplant.

The chain recombines TRBV5-1 with TRBJ1-3; no clear D gene. Germline V CDR1 and CDR2: SGHRS, YFSETQ. The CDR3 is made up of 13 amino acids. V shed 3 bases and J shed 6 bases, with 10 bases lying between them. CDR3 coding DNA: TGCGCCAGCAGCTCGACATTGCAAAACACCATATATTTT. This translates into CASSSTLQNTIYF.

This clone was counted between two and nine times. The chain joins TRBV4-3 to TRBJ2-2; 10 bases map to TRBD1. CDR3 length equals 14 residues. CDR1 and CDR2 (germline): LGHNA, YSLEER. After removal of 1 base from V and 8 bases from J, the junction contained 1 base not matched to a gene. The CDR3 loop reads CASSQGTGGGELFF. Here the CDR3 DNA reads TGCGCCAGCAGCCAAGGGACAGGGGGAGGGGAGCTGTTTTTT.

The rearrangement joins TRBV28 to TRBJ2-5, with 12 bases that match TRBD2. In germline, CDR1 is MDHEN, CDR2 SYDVKM. The CDR3 totals 16 residues. The V and J ends lost 5 bases and 5 bases, in that order; junction bases with no gene match: 9. In nucleotides, the CDR3 is TGTGCCAGCAGTGGAGGACTAGCGGGGCTTGCGGAGACCCAGTACTTC. Its protein is CASSGGLAGLAETQYF.

The DNA of the CDR3 is TGCGCCAGCAGCCAAGATATAGACAATTTCTATGGCTACACCTTC. Translating gives CASSQDIDNFYGYTF. The chain couples TRBV4-3 to TRBJ1-2; D gene uncertain. The CDR3 is 15 amino acids. V dropped 0 bases and J dropped 4 bases, with 12 bases sitting between them. Germline loops: CDR1 LGHNA, CDR2 YSLEER.

This sequence joins TRBV28 and TRBJ2-3; TRBD2 agrees at 10 bases. V lost 7 bases, J lost 1 base, and 17 bases stayed unmatched. The CDR3 is 19 amino acids. Germline assignment: CDR1 MDHEN and CDR2 SYDVKM. This CDR3 reads CASTSSGASGGQRTDTQYF. The CDR3 nucleotides read TGTGCCAGCACCTCGTCGGGGGCTAGCGGGGGCCAACGCACAGATACGCAGTATTTT.

V and J are TRBV9 and TRBJ2-1; D remains unclear. This CDR3 contains 16 residues. Deletions cut 2 bases from V and 2 bases from J, with 14 bases between. CDR1 is SGDLS, CDR2 YYNGEE, per germline. The CDR3 sequence is CASSVRWAPPYNEQFF. As DNA, the CDR3 is TGTGCCAGCAGCGTGAGATGGGCGCCGCCCTACAATGAGCAGTTCTTC.

This chain connects TRBV4-1 to TRBJ2-3; TRBD2 agrees at 7 bases. V shed 3 bases and J 3 bases; nucleotides not matched to a gene: 3. Germline V gene data show CDR1 as MGHRA and CDR2 as YSYEKL. The CDR3 spans 14 residues. The CDR3 DNA reads as TGCGCCAGCAGCCATGGCGGGGGTACAGATACGCAGTATTTT. It codes for CASSHGGGTDTQYF.

V is TRBV19 and J is TRBJ2-1, with 8 nucleotides matching TRBD2. V lost 5 bases, J lost 6 bases, and 3 bases stayed unmatched. CDR1 and CDR2 from the germline V gene are LNHDA and SQIVND (reference sequence). The CDR3 length is 13 residues. CDR3 DNA sequence: TGTGCCAGTAGTCGGGAGGGGGGCAATGAGCAGTTCTTC. Translated: CASSREGGNEQFF.

As DNA, the CDR3 is TGTGCCAGCGAGGGTCCTACGCAGTATTTT. Residues: CASEGPTQYF. The chain employs TRBV5-8 and TRBJ2-3; maybe TRBD2 (5 bases). The CDR3 runs to 10 residues. Germline V gives CDR1 SGHTS, CDR2 YDEGEE. V was trimmed by 7 bases and J by 8 bases, leaving 8 bases between them.

This chain links TRBV4-2 with TRBJ2-5; 10 positions agree with TRBD1. Looked up from germline, CDR1 is LGHNA and CDR2 is YNFKEQ. CDR3 length equals 17 residues. J was trimmed by 5 bases and V by 0 bases; bases with no gene match: 9. As DNA, the CDR3 is TGTGCCAGCAGCCAAGATCCGGGACAGGGGCGGGTGGAGACCCAGTACTTC. Protein sequence: CASSQDPGQGRVETQYF.

This chain joins TRBV4-3 and TRBJ2-5; 7 bases agree with TRBD1. CDR1 is LGHNA, CDR2 YSLEER, per germline. The CDR3 has 16 amino acids. V dropped 3 bases and J dropped 4; count of bases not matched to a gene: 11. CDR3 protein: CASSQTLNRGTETQYF. Here the CDR3 DNA reads TGCGCCAGCAGCCAGACCTTAAACAGGGGAACAGAGACCCAGTACTTC.

This clone was observed once. V and J are TRBV10-3 and TRBJ2-7, with no clear D. Trimming removed 3 bases at V and 3 bases at J, with 6 bases between. This CDR3 region has 12 residues. CDR1 and CDR2 from the germline V gene are ENHRY and SYGVKD. This CDR3 reads CAISETNYEQYV. The CDR3 DNA follows: TGTGCCATCAGTGAAACAAACTACGAGCAGTACGTC.

The rearrangement joins TRBV6-5 to TRBJ2-3, with TRBD1 matching 7 bases. CDR3 length equals 14 residues. Germline CDR1 MNHEY, CDR2 SVGAGI. The V gene end was trimmed by 3 bases and the J gene end by 1 base; junction bases not matched to a gene: 1. The CDR3 DNA follows: TGTGCCAGCAGTTATGGGACAGGCACAGATACGCAGTATTTT. Translating gives CASSYGTGTDTQYF.

V usage is TRBV29-1 and J usage is TRBJ1-2; 7 nucleotides align to TRBD1. This CDR3 comprises 15 residues. CDR1 and CDR2 (germline): SQVTM, ANQGSEA. After removal of 4 bases from V and 2 bases from J, the junction contained 10 bases not matched to a gene. This chain's CDR3 is CSVVFWDSGNYGYTF. The CDR3 nucleotides read TGCAGCGTTGTGTTTTGGGACAGCGGAAACTATGGCTACACCTTC.

The chain is built from TRBV14 and TRBJ2-6; no definite D call. The CDR3 spans 15 residues. V was clipped by 2 bases and J by 0 bases, with 5 bases between them. CDR1 is SGHDN, CDR2 FVKESK, per germline. The CDR3 region is CASSQYTSGANVLTF. The CDR3 nucleotides read TGTGCCAGCAGCCAATACACCTCTGGGGCCAACGTCCTGACTTTC. The full variable domain, with the rest looked up from reference TRBV14 and TRBJ2-6, is EAGVTQFPSHSVIEKGQTVTLRCDPISGHDNLYWYRRVMGKEIKFLLHFVKESKQDESGMPNNRFLAERTGGTYSTLKVQPAELEDSGVYFCASSQYTSGANVLTFGAGSRLTVL.

This clone occurred a few times. The chain links TRBV7-3 to TRBJ2-3; 8 nucleotides align to TRBD2. There are 16 residues in the CDR3. Germline-derived CDR1 and CDR2 are SGHTA and FQGTGA. The trim removed 0 bases at V and 1 base at J, leaving 3 bases unmatched. The CDR3 nucleotides read TGTGCCAGCAGCTTAACCGGGGGGGCTCGCACAGATACGCAGTATTTT. As protein: CASSLTGGARTDTQYF.

This sequence joins TRBV7-8 and TRBJ2-2, with 7 bases matching TRBD2. V dropped 2 bases and J dropped 5; count of bases not matched to a gene: 20. CDR1 and CDR2 from the germline V gene are SGHVS and FQNEAQ. The CDR3 extends over 20 amino acids. The CDR3 DNA reads as TGTGCCAGCAGCTTATATCGGCCCCCCGGGACTAAGATCCGAACCGGGGAGCTGTTTTTT. Its protein is CASSLYRPPGTKIRTGELFF.

The chain couples TRBV5-4 to TRBJ2-2, with 11 bases fitting TRBD2. This CDR3 is built from 17 residues. Trimming at V came to 5 bases and at J to 5 bases, leaving 11 bases not matched to a gene. Germline CDR1 and CDR2: SGHNT and YYREEE (reference sequence). CDR3 coding DNA: TGTGCCAGCAGGCGGCTTAGCGGGGGGGCCAATACCGGGGAGCTGTTTTTT. The encoded protein is CASRRLSGGANTGELFF.

V is TRBV9 and J is TRBJ2-3, with D maybe TRBD2 (6 bases). Trimming cost V 3 bases and J 0 bases, with 11 bases left between them. CDR1 SGDLS and CDR2 YYNGEE come from the germline V gene. The CDR3 is 15 amino acids. The chain's CDR3 is CASSAGEVSTDTQYF. In nucleotides, the CDR3 is TGTGCCAGCAGCGCTGGGGAGGTTAGCACAGATACGCAGTATTTT.